This entry concerns a single T cell receptor (beta chain). Its antigen is still unknown. Data came from immunoSEQ multiplex PCR; TCRdb stores just in-frame clones and leaves some out. This table has tens of thousands of clones, roughly nine tenths appearing once. These data come from a study of OX40 agonist ivuxolimab in advanced cancers. Turning to the study itself: All patients had ivuxolimab intravenously every 2 weeks at 0.01 to 10 mg/kg. Three patients, one with hepatocellular carcinoma and two with cutaneous melanoma, responded partially.

Broader study findings: The antigen specificity of the peripheral T cells (those that were expanded) was not determined.

CDR3 length: 14 amino acids. Germline CDR1 reads ENHRY; CDR2 reads SYGVKD. V was trimmed by 7 bases and J by 2 bases, leaving 13 bases between them. Specimen: CD4+ or CD8+ T cells sorted from blood, collected in a trial of the OX40 agonist ivuxolimab. This sequence originates from an adult with an advanced solid tumor such as melanoma, head and neck, liver or kidney cancer. The rearrangement joins TRBV10-3 to TRBJ2-3; D might be TRBD1 (5 bases). This CDR3 is CAITSGRTTDTQYF. CDR3 DNA sequence: TGTGCCATCACCTCAGGGCGGACCACAGATACGCAGTATTTT.